A selection of T cell receptor beta chains follows, all from one sample in a study of blood T cells in healthy people across ages. TCRdb itself ran the 5' RACE reads through MiXCR, one entry per CDR3 protein. The sample holds 1.8 million or so distinct CDR3 sequences, 30% to 40% seen once. The sequenced sample was blood. These receptors all stem from a human donor in good health. Both conserved end residues are part of each CDR3. A D gene is named only where the DNA matches it firmly. Not all rows give a size; the values are once, few, many and, for expanded clones, a class.

few	TRBV7-9	12	TRBJ2-7	-	TGTGCCAGCAGCTCGTTGGAGAACGAGCAGTACTTC	CASSSLENEQYF
few	TRBV15	13	TRBJ2-7	-	TGTGCCACCAGCGTTGACGGAATATACGAGCAGTACTTC	CATSVDGIYEQYF
-	TRBV7-9	14	TRBJ1-2	-	TGTGCCAGCAGTCGGGCTCCTAGCGGCTATGGCTACACCTTC	CASSRAPSGYGYTF
few	TRBV7-9	15	TRBJ2-1	-	TGTGCCAGCAGCCCATTGGCTGGGCCGGGCAATGAGCAGTTCTTC	CASSPLAGPGNEQFF
once	TRBV4-3	16	TRBJ1-2	TRBD1	TGCGCCAGCAGCCAAGAAGGGACAGGAACTAACTATGGCTACACCTTC	CASSQEGTGTNYGYTF
-	TRBV6-2/TRBV6-3	15	TRBJ2-3	-	TGTGCCAGCAGTACCCTTGGATGGAGCACAGATACGCAGTATTTT	CASSTLGWSTDTQYF
few	TRBV7-2	13	TRBJ2-3	-	TGTGCCAGCAGCACAGCTAACACAGATACGCAGTATTTT	CASSTANTDTQYF
few	TRBV7-9	14	TRBJ2-7	-	TGTGCCAGCAACAACAACCGGGACCTAAAGGAGCAGTACTTC	CASNNNRDLKEQYF
-	TRBV20-1	14	TRBJ2-7	-	TGCAGTGCTAGAGACCGGGACAACTCCTACGAGCAGTACTTC	CSARDRDNSYEQYF
-	TRBV5-1	15	TRBJ2-7	TRBD2	TGCGCCAGCAGTTTAAGCGGGGGGACCACCTACGAGCAGTACTTC	CASSLSGGTTYEQYF
-	TRBV5-6	14	TRBJ1-1	-	TGTGCCAGCAGCTTGACTATTCAGGGAACTGAAGCTTTCTTT	CASSLTIQGTEAFF
-	TRBV7-6	16	TRBJ2-3	-	TGTGCCAGCAGCCCCCTAACTCCAGGAATAACAGATACGCAGTATTTT	CASSPLTPGITDTQYF
-	TRBV7-2	15	TRBJ1-5	-	TGTGCCAGCAGCCAAGTCATAGGGCCCAATCAGCCCCAGCATTTT	CASSQVIGPNQPQHF
-	TRBV6-2/TRBV6-3	18	TRBJ2-1	-	TGTGCCAGCAGTCCCCGGGACAAGGGGAGAAGCTCCTACAATGAGCAGTTCTTC	CASSPRDKGRSSYNEQFF
-	TRBV15	15	TRBJ2-1	TRBD2	TGTGCCACCAGCCCCCGGGGGGTGAGGCAAGGGGAGCAGTTCTTC	CATSPRGVRQGEQFF
-	TRBV6-5	14	TRBJ1-1	-	TGTGCCAGCAGTACCTTGGGGGTGAACACTGAAGCTTTCTTT	CASSTLGVNTEAFF
few	TRBV5-1	14	TRBJ1-2	-	TGCGCCAGCAGCATTACAGGGAGAGGCTATGGCTACACCTTC	CASSITGRGYGYTF
-	TRBV4-3	16	TRBJ1-6	TRBD1	TGCGCCAGCAGCCAAGCAAGGACAGGGGGCTTTTCACCCCCCCACTTT	CASSQARTGGFSPPHF
-	TRBV11-2	14	TRBJ1-2	TRBD1	TGTGCCAGCAGCTTAGAACAGGGGGCGAGTGGCTACACCTTC	CASSLEQGASGYTF
-	TRBV5-1	14	TRBJ2-7	TRBD1	TGCGCCAGCAGTTACAGGGGAGTGTTCTACGAGCAGTACTTC	CASSYRGVFYEQYF